A selection of T cell receptor beta chains follows, all from one sample in a study of cytomegalovirus exposure and HLA in healthy donors. Sequenced by immunoSEQ multiplex PCR; TCRdb stores in-frame clones only, minus some. The sample has roughly 200,000 clones, about 78% seen once. The sequenced material came from PBMCs. The receptors were sampled from a man aged 60 to 75 in good health and CMV-seronegative. The CDR3 runs from the conserved cysteine through the conserved F or W. The D gene is left open where the match is weak. Clone size is shown for a subset of rows, as once, few, many or a class of expanded clone.

CASSQQLTGELFF,TGTGCCAGCAGTCAACAGTTAACCGGGGAGCTGTTTTTT,TRBJ2-2,13,TRBV6-6,.,.
CASSPFSGDPAFF,TGTGCCAGCAGCCCGTTTTCAGGGGATCCAGCTTTCTTT,TRBJ1-1,13,TRBV4-2,.,.
CASKAIEQFF,TGTGCCAGCAAAGCGATTGAGCAGTTCTTC,TRBJ2-1,10,TRBV25-1,.,.
CASSMRGRYGYTF,TGTGCCAGTAGTATGCGGGGTCGCTATGGCTACACCTTC,TRBJ1-2,13,TRBV19,.,.
CASSHGQSTDTQYF,TGTGCCAGCTCACACGGACAGAGCACAGATACGCAGTATTTT,TRBJ2-3,14,TRBV18,.,.
CASSDFTGVDGYTF,TGTGCCAGCAGTGACTTTACAGGGGTCGACGGCTACACCTTC,TRBJ1-2,14,TRBV27,TRBD1,.
CASSPDRGLQPQHF,TGCGCCAGCAGCCCGGACAGGGGACTTCAGCCCCAGCATTTT,TRBJ1-5,14,TRBV5-1,TRBD1,.
CASSEGRGTSTDTQYF,TGTGCCAGCAGTGAGGGGAGGGGCACTAGCACAGATACGCAGTATTTT,TRBJ2-3,16,TRBV6-1,TRBD2,.
CASSRDSNQPQHF,TGTGCCAGCAGTCGGGACAGTAATCAGCCCCAGCATTTT,TRBJ1-5,13,TRBV28,TRBD1,few
CASSGLGVEETQYF,TGTGCCAGCAGCGGTCTCGGGGTAGAAGAGACCCAGTACTTC,TRBJ2-5,14,TRBV14,.,few
CASSLPGTGNTIYF,TGTGCCAGCAGCTTGCCCGGGACTGGAAACACCATATATTTT,TRBJ1-3,14,TRBV5-4,.,.
CASSYLSGRYEQFF,TGTGCCAGCAGTTACCTAAGCGGGAGGTATGAGCAGTTCTTC,TRBJ2-1,14,TRBV6-6,TRBD2,.
CASSVSQGAETQYF,TGCGCCAGCAGCGTCTCACAGGGGGCAGAGACCCAGTACTTC,TRBJ2-5,14,TRBV5-1,TRBD1,.
CASSPGQGVDEQYF,TGTGCCAGCAGCCCCGGACAGGGAGTGGACGAGCAGTACTTC,TRBJ2-7,14,TRBV9,TRBD1,.
CASSPQQSATNEKLFF,TGTGCCAGCTCACCACAGCAATCGGCAACTAATGAAAAACTGTTTTTT,TRBJ1-4,16,TRBV18,.,.
CASSQVEGRDTQYF,TGCGCCAGCAGCCAAGTGGAGGGGCGGGATACGCAGTATTTT,TRBJ2-3,14,TRBV4-3,.,.
CASSSQGFAYEQYF,TGTGCCAGCAGCTCACAGGGGTTTGCCTACGAGCAGTACTTC,TRBJ2-7,14,TRBV5-8,TRBD1,.
CATSLSTGTGGGYTF,TGTGCCACCAGCTTATCAACCGGGACAGGCGGTGGCTACACCTTC,TRBJ1-2,15,TRBV15,TRBD1,.
CASSLNPGLADEQFF,TGTGCCAGCAGTCTAAACCCGGGACTAGCAGATGAGCAGTTCTTC,TRBJ2-1,15,TRBV28,TRBD2,.
CASSPRRIYEQYF,TGCGCCAGCAGTCCCCGGCGGATCTACGAGCAGTACTTC,TRBJ2-7,13,TRBV23-1,.,once
CASSFRGWSSGANVLTF,TGTGCCAGCAGCTTCAGGGGCTGGAGCTCTGGGGCCAACGTCCTGACTTTC,TRBJ2-6,17,TRBV7-8,.,.
CASSWGSPNEQFF,TGTGCCAGCAGTTGGGGCAGTCCTAATGAGCAGTTCTTC,TRBJ2-1,13,TRBV2,.,once
CASMGTGVYNEQFF,TGTGCCAGCATGGGGACAGGGGTCTACAATGAGCAGTTCTTC,TRBJ2-1,14,TRBV2,TRBD1,few
CASSEWGSGDTEAFF,TGTGCCAGCAGTGAATGGGGGTCGGGGGACACTGAAGCTTTCTTT,TRBJ1-1,15,TRBV25-1,.,.
CAWSTGTSQHF,TGTGCCTGGAGTACCGGGACAAGTCAGCATTTT,TRBJ1-5,11,TRBV30,.,.
CASSPRDRLYNEQFF,TGTGCCAGCAGTCCCCGGGACAGGCTATACAATGAGCAGTTCTTC,TRBJ2-1,15,TRBV6-5,TRBD1,.
CASSQDGTANGLDTQYF,TGCGCCAGCAGCCAAGATGGGACTGCTAATGGACTGGATACGCAGTATTTT,TRBJ2-3,17,TRBV4-3,.,.
CASSHGTSGKQFF,TGCGCCAGCAGCCATGGGACTAGCGGGAAGCAGTTCTTC,TRBJ2-1,13,TRBV4-1,TRBD2,.
CSVATGGSTDTQYF,TGCAGCGTTGCCACAGGGGGCTCAACAGATACGCAGTATTTT,TRBJ2-3,14,TRBV29-1,TRBD1,.